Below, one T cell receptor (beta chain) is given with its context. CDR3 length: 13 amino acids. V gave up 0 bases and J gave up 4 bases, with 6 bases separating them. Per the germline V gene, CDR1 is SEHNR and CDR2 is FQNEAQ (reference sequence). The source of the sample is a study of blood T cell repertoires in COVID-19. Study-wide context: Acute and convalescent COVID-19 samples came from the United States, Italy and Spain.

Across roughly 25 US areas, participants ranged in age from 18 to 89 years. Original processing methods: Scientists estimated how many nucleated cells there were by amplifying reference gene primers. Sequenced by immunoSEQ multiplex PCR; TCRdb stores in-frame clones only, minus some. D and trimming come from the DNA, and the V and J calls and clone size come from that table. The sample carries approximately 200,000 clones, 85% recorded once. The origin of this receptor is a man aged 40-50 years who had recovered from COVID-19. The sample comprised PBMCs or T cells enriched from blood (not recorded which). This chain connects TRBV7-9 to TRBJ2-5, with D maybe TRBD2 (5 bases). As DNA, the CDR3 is TGTGCCAGCAGCTTAGCGAGGGTAGAGACCCAGTACTTC. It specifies CASSLARVETQYF.